The TCR beta chain described here comes from a study of Ad26.COV2.S vaccination and SARS-CoV-2 variants. Study observations and caveats: Participants in the vaccine arm had higher spike-specific TCR breadth; placebo recipients had lower.

The CDR3 has 16 amino acids. Trimming removed 5 bases from V and 2 bases from J, with 15 bases in between. In germline, CDR1 is SGHVS, CDR2 FNYEAQ. As for this clone: What it recognizes is unknown.

Sequenced by immunoSEQ multiplex PCR; TCRdb stores in-frame clones only, minus some. This table holds roughly 400,000 clones, less than 95% found once. The treatment denotes: around 19 received Ad26.COV2.S at low or high dose, single or two shots; about 5 received placebo; per-sample allocation not given. Sampling happened 63 days after the first vaccine or placebo injection. The rearrangement joins TRBV7-6 to TRBJ2-2, with D tentatively TRBD1 (6 bases). The sequencing used peripheral blood, collected in a trial of Ad26.COV2.S vaccine versus placebo. The receptor was derived from a person between 18 and 60 years old who received the Ad26.COV2.S COVID-19 vaccine or a placebo. The CDR3: CASSPYGRGNTGELFF. CDR3 DNA: TGTGCCAGCAGCCCCTACGGCAGGGGAAACACCGGGGAGCTGTTTTTT.